This TCR beta chain derives from a study of regulatory T cells in long-lasting Graves disease. General study points: No thyroid tissue was studied; the work used peripheral blood only.

The time point is: newly diagnosed GD, antithyroid drugs for less than 3 months. From RNA extracted from PBMCs, the TCR library was made. Concerning this clonotype: Its target is unknown.

CDR3-region Arm-PCR and iRepertoire HTBI primers produced the TCR beta libraries. TCRdb re-derived calls from the multiplex PCR reads in MiXCR, one entry per CDR3 protein. The sample contains roughly 500,000 distinct CDR3 sequences, 14% of which appear only once. Separately, the same data were catalogued under a study of T cells in Graves' hyperthyroidism and ophthalmopathy. That work states: Graves' hyperthyroidism qualified as stable when ophthalmopathy did not progress within 18 months. The HTBI set primed first-round TCR CDR3 RT-PCR.

The TCR comes from a woman aged 45-65 years with Graves disease. Sample: peripheral blood mononuclear cells (PBMCs), taken at new diagnosis, from a patient treated with antithyroid drugs.

The CDR3 DNA sequence: TGTGCCAGTAGTCCCGACAGGGGACTTTTGAATGAGCAGTTCTTC. Residues: CASSPDRGLLNEQFF. The chain employs TRBV19 and TRBJ2-1, with TRBD1 matching over 8 bases. There are 15 residues in the CDR3. The ends lost 5 bases at V and 7 bases at J; junction bases unmatched: 10. Germline V lookup: CDR1 LNHDA, CDR2 SQIVND (reference sequence).